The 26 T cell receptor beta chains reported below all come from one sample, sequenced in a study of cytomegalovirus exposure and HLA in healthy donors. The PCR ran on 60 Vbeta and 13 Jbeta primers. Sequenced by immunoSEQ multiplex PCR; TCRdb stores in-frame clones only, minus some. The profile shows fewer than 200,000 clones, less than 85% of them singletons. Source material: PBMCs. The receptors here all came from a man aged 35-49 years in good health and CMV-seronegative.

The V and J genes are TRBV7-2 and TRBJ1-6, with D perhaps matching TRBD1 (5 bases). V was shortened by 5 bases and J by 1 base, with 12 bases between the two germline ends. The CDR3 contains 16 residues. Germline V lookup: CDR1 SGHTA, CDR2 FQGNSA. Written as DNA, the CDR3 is TGTGCCAGCAGCCGGGGTGGGGGGTCCTATAATTCACCCCTCCACTTT. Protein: CASSRGGGSYNSPLHF.

The CDR3 sequence is CASSFRVNEKLFF. The CDR3 DNA follows: TGTGCCAGCAGCTTCCGGGTTAATGAAAAACTGTTTTTT. The chain uses TRBV27 and TRBJ1-4, with unresolved D. Germline CDR1 reads MNHEY; CDR2 reads SMNVEV (reference sequence). V lost 6 bases to trimming and J lost 4 bases, with 9 bases between them. This CDR3 is built from 13 residues.

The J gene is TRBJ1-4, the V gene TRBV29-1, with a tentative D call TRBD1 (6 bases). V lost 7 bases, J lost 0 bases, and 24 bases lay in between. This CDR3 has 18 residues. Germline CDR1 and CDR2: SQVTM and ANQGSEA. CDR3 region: CSAILGTLDITTNEKLFF. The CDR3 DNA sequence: TGCAGCGCTATCCTGGGGACACTGGATATTACAACTAATGAAAAACTGTTTTTT.

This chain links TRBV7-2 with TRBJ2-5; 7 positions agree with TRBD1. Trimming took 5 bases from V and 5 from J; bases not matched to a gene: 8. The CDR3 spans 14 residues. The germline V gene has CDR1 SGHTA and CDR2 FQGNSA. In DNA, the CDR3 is TGTGCCAGCAGCCCCCTGGACAGGAAGGAGACCCAGTACTTC. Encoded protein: CASSPLDRKETQYF.

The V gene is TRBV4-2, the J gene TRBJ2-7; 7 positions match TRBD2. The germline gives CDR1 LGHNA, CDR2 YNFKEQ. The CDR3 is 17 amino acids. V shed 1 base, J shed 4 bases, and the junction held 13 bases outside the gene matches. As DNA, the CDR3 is TGTGCCAGCAGCCAAGGTTCTGGACTAGGAGTTCGGTACGAGCAGTACTTC. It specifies CASSQGSGLGVRYEQYF.

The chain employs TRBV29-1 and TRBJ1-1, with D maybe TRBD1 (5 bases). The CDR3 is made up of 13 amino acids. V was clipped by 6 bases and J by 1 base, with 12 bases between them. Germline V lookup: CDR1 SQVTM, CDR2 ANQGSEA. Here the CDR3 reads CSVGTQGNTEAFF. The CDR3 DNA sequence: TGCAGCGTAGGAACTCAGGGGAACACTGAAGCTTTCTTT.

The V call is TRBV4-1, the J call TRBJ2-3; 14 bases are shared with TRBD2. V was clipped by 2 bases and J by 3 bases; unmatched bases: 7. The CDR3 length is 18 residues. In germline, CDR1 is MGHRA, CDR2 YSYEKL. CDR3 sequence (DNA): TGCGCCAGCAGCCAATCCTCAAGGACTAGCGGGGGGACAGATACGCAGTATTTT. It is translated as CASSQSSRTSGGTDTQYF.

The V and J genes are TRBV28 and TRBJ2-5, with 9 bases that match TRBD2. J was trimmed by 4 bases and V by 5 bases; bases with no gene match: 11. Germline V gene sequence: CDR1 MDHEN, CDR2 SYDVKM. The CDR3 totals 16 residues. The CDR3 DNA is TGTGCCAGCAGTCCCGGCGAGGCGGGGGGGTCAGAGACCCAGTACTTC. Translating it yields CASSPGEAGGSETQYF.

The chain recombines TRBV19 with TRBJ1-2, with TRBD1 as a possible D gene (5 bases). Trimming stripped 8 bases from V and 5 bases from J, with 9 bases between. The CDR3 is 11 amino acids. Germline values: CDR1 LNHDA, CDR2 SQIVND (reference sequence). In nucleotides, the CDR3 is TGTGCCAGTGGTGACAGTTATGGCTACACCTTC. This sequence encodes CASGDSYGYTF.

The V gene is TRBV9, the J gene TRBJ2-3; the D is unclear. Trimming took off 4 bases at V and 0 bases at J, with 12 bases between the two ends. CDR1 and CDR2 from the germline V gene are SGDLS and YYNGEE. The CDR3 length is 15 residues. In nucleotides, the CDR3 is TGTGCCAGCAGCCCAAGCCCCGCTAGCACAGATACGCAGTATTTT. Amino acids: CASSPSPASTDTQYF.

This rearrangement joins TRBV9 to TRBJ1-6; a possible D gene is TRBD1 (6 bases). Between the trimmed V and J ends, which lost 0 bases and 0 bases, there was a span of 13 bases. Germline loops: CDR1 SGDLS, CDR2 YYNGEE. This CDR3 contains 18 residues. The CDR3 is CASSVGTGSISYNSPLHF. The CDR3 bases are TGTGCCAGCAGCGTAGGCACAGGGTCAATCTCCTATAATTCACCCCTCCACTTT. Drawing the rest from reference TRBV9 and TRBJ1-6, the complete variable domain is DSGVTQTPKHLITATGQRVTLRCSPRSGDLSVYWYQQSLDQGLQFLIQYYNGEERAKGNILERFSAQQFPDLHSELNLSSLELGDSALYFCASSVGTGSISYNSPLHFGNGTRLTVT.

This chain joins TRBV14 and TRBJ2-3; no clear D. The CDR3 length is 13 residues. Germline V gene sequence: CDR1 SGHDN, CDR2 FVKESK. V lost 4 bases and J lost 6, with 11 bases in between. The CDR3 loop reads CASSPRFPDTQYF. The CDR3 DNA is TGTGCCAGCAGCCCCCGTTTTCCGGATACGCAGTATTTT.

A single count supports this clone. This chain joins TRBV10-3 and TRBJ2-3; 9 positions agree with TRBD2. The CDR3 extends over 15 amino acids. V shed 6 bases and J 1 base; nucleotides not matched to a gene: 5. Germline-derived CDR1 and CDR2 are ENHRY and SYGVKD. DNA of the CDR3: TGTGCCATCAGAAATCCTAGCGGGGGCACAGATACGCAGTATTTT. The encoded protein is CAIRNPSGGTDTQYF.

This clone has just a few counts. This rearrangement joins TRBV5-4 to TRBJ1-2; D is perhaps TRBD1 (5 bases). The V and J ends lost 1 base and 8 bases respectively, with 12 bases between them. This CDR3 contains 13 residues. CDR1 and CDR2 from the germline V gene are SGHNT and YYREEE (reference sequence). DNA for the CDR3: TGTGCCAGCAGCTTGAGGGGCGGGGCCGGCTACACCTTC. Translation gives CASSLRGGAGYTF.

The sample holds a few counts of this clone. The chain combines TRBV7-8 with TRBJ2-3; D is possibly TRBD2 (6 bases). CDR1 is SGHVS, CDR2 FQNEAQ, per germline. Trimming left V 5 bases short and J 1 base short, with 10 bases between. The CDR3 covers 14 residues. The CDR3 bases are TGTGCCAGCAGCAGGAGGAGGGGCACAGATACGCAGTATTTT. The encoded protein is CASSRRRGTDTQYF.

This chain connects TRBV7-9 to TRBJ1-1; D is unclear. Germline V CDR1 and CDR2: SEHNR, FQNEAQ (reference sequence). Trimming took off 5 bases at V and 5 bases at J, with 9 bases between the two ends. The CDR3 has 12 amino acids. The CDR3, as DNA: TGTGCCAGCAGCCCCATCGGTACTGAAGCTTTCTTT. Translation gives CASSPIGTEAFF.

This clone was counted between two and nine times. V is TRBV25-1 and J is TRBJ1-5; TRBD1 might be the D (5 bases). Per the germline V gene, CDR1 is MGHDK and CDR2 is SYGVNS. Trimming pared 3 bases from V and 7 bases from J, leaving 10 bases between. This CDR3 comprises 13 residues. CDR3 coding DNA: TGTGCCAGCAGTGATCGGGGGGAGCAGCCCCAGCATTTT. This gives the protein CASSDRGEQPQHF.

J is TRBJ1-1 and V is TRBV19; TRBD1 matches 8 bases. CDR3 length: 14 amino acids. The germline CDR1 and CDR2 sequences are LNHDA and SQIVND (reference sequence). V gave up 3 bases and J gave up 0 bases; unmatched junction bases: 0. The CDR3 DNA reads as TGTGCCAGTAGTATGGACAGGGTGAACACTGAAGCTTTCTTT. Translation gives CASSMDRVNTEAFF. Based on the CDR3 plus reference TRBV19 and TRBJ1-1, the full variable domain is DGGITQSPKYLFRKEGQNVTLSCEQNLNHDAMYWYRQDPGQGLRLIYYSQIVNDFQKGDIAEGYSVSREKKESFPLTVTSAQKNPTAFYLCASSMDRVNTEAFFGQGTRLTVV.

The DNA of the CDR3 is TGTGCCAGTTCACTGGGCCAGGGAGCTTTCTTT. Encoded protein: CASSLGQGAFF. The chain recombines TRBV19 with TRBJ1-1; D might be TRBD1 (5 bases). This CDR3 is built from 11 residues. Trimming cost V 8 bases and J 10 bases, with 14 bases left between them. The V gene's germline CDR1 is LNHDA and CDR2 SQIVND (reference sequence). Full variable domain (rest looked up from reference TRBV19 and TRBJ1-1): DGGITQSPKYLFRKEGQNVTLSCEQNLNHDAMYWYRQDPGQGLRLIYYSQIVNDFQKGDIAEGYSVSREKKESFPLTVTSAQKNPTAFYLCASSLGQGAFFGQGTRLTVV.

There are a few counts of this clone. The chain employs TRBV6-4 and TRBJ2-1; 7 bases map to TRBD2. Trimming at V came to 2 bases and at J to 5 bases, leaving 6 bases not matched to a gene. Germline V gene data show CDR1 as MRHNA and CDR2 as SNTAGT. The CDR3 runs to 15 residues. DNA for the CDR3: TGTGCCAGCAGTGACGGTCGGGGGGAGAACAATGAGCAGTTCTTC. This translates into CASSDGRGENNEQFF.

In DNA, the CDR3 is TGTGCCAGCAGTGACAACTGGGGACACCCCAGCTCCTACGAGCAGTACTTC. Its translation: CASSDNWGHPSSYEQYF. The rearrangement joins TRBV6-1 to TRBJ2-7, with D possibly being TRBD1 (6 bases). This CDR3 is built from 17 residues. The germline V gene has CDR1 MNHNS and CDR2 SASEGT. Trimming left V 3 bases short and J 0 bases short, with 18 bases between.

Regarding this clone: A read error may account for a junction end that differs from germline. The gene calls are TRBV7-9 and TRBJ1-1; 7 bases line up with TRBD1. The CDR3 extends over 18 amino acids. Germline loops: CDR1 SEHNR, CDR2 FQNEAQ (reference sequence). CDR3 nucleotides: TGTTCCAGCAGCTTAGTCGTATTTCTGACAGGGCCGTCGACTGAAGCTTTCTTT. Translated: CSSSLVVFLTGPSTEAFF.

The chain's CDR3 is CASSSTTGLNTGELFF. The DNA of the CDR3 is TGTGCCAGCAGTTCAACGACAGGCCTGAACACCGGGGAGCTGTTTTTT. This chain connects TRBV28 to TRBJ2-2; TRBD1 might be the D (6 bases). V lost 4 bases and J lost 1, with 13 bases in between. CDR3 size: 16 residues. The germline gives CDR1 MDHEN, CDR2 SYDVKM.

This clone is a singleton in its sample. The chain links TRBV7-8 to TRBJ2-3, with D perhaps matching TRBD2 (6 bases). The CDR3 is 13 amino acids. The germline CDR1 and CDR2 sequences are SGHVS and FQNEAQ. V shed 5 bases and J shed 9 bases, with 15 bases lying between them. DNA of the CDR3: TGTGCCAGCAGCAGGGACGCGGAGGGGACGCAGTATTTT. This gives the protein CASSRDAEGTQYF.

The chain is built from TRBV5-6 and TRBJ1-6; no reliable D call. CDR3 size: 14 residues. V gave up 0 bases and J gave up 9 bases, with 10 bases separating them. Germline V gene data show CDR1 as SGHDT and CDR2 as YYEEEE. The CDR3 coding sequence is TGTGCCAGCAGCTTGGGGTCAGGACTTTCACCCCTCCACTTT. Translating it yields CASSLGSGLSPLHF.

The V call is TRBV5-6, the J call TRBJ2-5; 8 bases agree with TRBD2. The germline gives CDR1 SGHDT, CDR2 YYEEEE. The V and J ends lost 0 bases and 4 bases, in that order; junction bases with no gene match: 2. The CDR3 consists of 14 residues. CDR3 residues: CASSLVGGGETQYF. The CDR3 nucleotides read TGTGCCAGCAGCTTGGTCGGGGGGGGAGAGACCCAGTACTTC. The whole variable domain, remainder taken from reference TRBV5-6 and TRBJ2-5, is DAGVTQSPTHLIKTRGQQVTLRCSPKSGHDTVSWYQQALGQGPQFIFQYYEEEERQRGNFPDRFSGHQFPNYSSELNVNALLLGDSALYLCASSLVGGGETQYFGPGTRLLVL.